A selection of T cell receptor beta chains follows, all from one sample in a study of blood T cells in healthy people across ages. TCRdb analysed the 5' RACE reads with MiXCR anew, one entry per CDR3 protein. Of about 780,000 distinct CDR3 sequences listed, roughly 46% were seen once; the top ten hold 18%. The material sequenced was blood. The receptors derive from a man of 80 years or more in good health. CDR3s include the opening cysteine and the closing phenylalanine or tryptophan. D genes are given only for firm matches. Some rows mark clone size as missing; the rest say once, few, many or name a class of expanded clone.

V gene	D gene	J gene	clone size	CDR3 DNA	CDR3 protein
TRBV5-5	TRBD2	TRBJ2-1	many	TGTGCCAGCAGCTTTACTAGCGGGGCGCCTTCCTACAATGAGCAGTTCTTC	CASSFTSGAPSYNEQFF
TRBV29-1	NA	TRBJ2-1	few	TGCAGCGTCGACCGAGTCGATGAGCAGTTCTTC	CSVDRVDEQFF
TRBV7-2	TRBD2	TRBJ2-2	NA	TGTGCCAGCAGCTTAGCGCGGGGAGGGCTAGCGGGAGGCCTCGAAACCGGGGAGCTGTTTTTT	CASSLARGGLAGGLETGELFF
TRBV20-1	NA	TRBJ2-5	many	TGCAGTGCTAGCGGGTCGGCCAGTATCCCCGGCCAAGAGACCCAGTACTTC	CSASGSASIPGQETQYF
TRBV6-5	TRBD1	TRBJ1-6	NA	TGTGCCAGCAGTATGACAGGGTATAATTCACCCCTCCACTTT	CASSMTGYNSPLHF
TRBV28	NA	TRBJ1-4	NA	TGTGCCAGCACCGAATCGACAGCAACTAATGAAAAACTGTTTTTT	CASTESTATNEKLFF
TRBV4-2	NA	TRBJ1-5	NA	TGTGCCAGCAGCCAAGGTTACGTAAATAGCAATCAGCCCCAGCATTTT	CASSQGYVNSNQPQHF
TRBV6-1	NA	TRBJ1-2	few	TGTGCCAGCAGTGAATTAAGCGGGGTTCGGATAGATGGCTACACCTTC	CASSELSGVRIDGYTF
TRBV5-1	NA	TRBJ2-4	few	TGCGCCAGCAGCTTACAACCGGGACGAGACGGGCTAAACATTCAGTACTTC	CASSLQPGRDGLNIQYF
TRBV4-2	NA	TRBJ2-4	NA	TGTGCCAGCAGCCCCGGGGGTCACATTCAGTACTTC	CASSPGGHIQYF
TRBV7-2	NA	TRBJ2-7	NA	TGTGCCAGCAGCTTAGAGTCGCGGGTACCGGTCGAGCAGTACTTC	CASSLESRVPVEQYF
TRBV20-1	TRBD1	TRBJ2-7	NA	TGCAGTGCTGCTCAAGGGACAGCGACCTACGAGCAGTACTTC	CSAAQGTATYEQYF
TRBV3-1	NA	TRBJ2-1	NA	TGTGCCAGCAGCCAAGTTCTAGCGAGGGGTGAGCAGTTCTTC	CASSQVLARGEQFF
TRBV12-3/TRBV12-4	TRBD2	TRBJ2-3	few	TGTGCCAGCAGTTGGGATAGCGGGAGAATCACAGATACGCAGTATTTT	CASSWDSGRITDTQYF
TRBV27	TRBD2	TRBJ2-1	NA	TGTGCCAGCAGTTTATATAGCGGGGGAATCAATGAGCAGTTCTTC	CASSLYSGGINEQFF
TRBV25-1	TRBD2	TRBJ2-6	NA	TGTGCCAGCAGTCCTAGCGGGAGGTTGCTTGGTTCTGGGGCCAACGTCCTGACTTTC	CASSPSGRLLGSGANVLTF
TRBV4-3	NA	TRBJ2-1	few	TGCGCCAGCAGCCAAGCTGTCAGGGCTGGCAATGAGCAGTTCTTC	CASSQAVRAGNEQFF
TRBV6-1	NA	TRBJ1-4	NA	TGTGCCAGCAGTGAATTGGTGGAAGAAAAACTGTTTTTT	CASSELVEEKLFF
TRBV9	TRBD2	TRBJ2-7	NA	TGTGCCAGCAGCGTAGGGACTAGCAGATCCTACGAGCAGTACTTC	CASSVGTSRSYEQYF
TRBV7-2	TRBD2	TRBJ2-1	few	TGTGCCAGCAACCGCCCCGGGACTAGCGGGAACAATGAGCAGTTCTTC	CASNRPGTSGNNEQFF
TRBV3-1	TRBD2	TRBJ2-3	NA	TGTGCCAGCAGCCGCGCGCTAGCGGGAGTTCCCGATACGCAGTATTTT	CASSRALAGVPDTQYF
TRBV5-6	NA	TRBJ2-4	NA	TGTGCCAGCAGCTTGTGGGTATATCTAGCCAAAAACATTCAGTACTTC	CASSLWVYLAKNIQYF
TRBV7-2	TRBD2	TRBJ2-7	many	TGTGCCAGCAGCTCGGCACTAAGCGGGGGCTCCTACGAGCAGTACTTC	CASSSALSGGSYEQYF
TRBV20-1	NA	TRBJ2-1	NA	TGCAGTGCCATTAGGGAGGCCCACGGGGTGTCCTACAATGAGCAGTTCTTC	CSAIREAHGVSYNEQFF
TRBV7-9	TRBD1	TRBJ2-7	NA	TGTGCCAGCAGCTTGCAGGGGGCGGCCTTAAACGAGCAGTACTTC	CASSLQGAALNEQYF
TRBV7-2	NA	TRBJ1-1	NA	TGTGCCAGCAGCAAGGCGGGGGCCACTGAAGCTTTCTTT	CASSKAGATEAFF
TRBV12-3/TRBV12-4	NA	TRBJ2-1	many	TGTGCCAGCAGTTTAACCGGGTACTCCTACAATGAGCAGTTCTTC	CASSLTGYSYNEQFF
TRBV3-1	NA	TRBJ1-5	once	TGTGCCAGCAGCCAAGGAACGATTAGCAATCAGCCCCAGCATTTT	CASSQGTISNQPQHF
TRBV29-1	NA	TRBJ2-3	NA	TGCAGCGTTGAAGGGGATACGCAGTATTTT	CSVEGDTQYF
TRBV5-1	TRBD2	TRBJ2-3	few	TGCGCCAGCAGCTTGGTCCCAGCGGGAGGCGGTACAGATACGCAGTATTTT	CASSLVPAGGGTDTQYF
TRBV30	TRBD2	TRBJ2-1	NA	TGTGCCTGGAGGGGACTAGCGGTCTTGTGTGAGCAGTTCTTC	CAWRGLAVLCEQFF
TRBV29-1	NA	TRBJ2-3	many	TGCAGCGTTGAAGAAACACACAGCACAGATACGCAGTATTTT	CSVEETHSTDTQYF
TRBV5-1	NA	TRBJ1-1	NA	TGCGCCAGCAGCTTGGAGCCGCTGGGCACTGAAGCTTTCTTT	CASSLEPLGTEAFF
TRBV10-2	TRBD2	TRBJ2-7	NA	TGCGCCAGTGTAGCGGGAGGGCCTTACGAGCAGTACTTC	CASVAGGPYEQYF
TRBV5-6	TRBD1	TRBJ2-7	NA	TGTGCCAGCAGCTTGCTGAGACAGGGGGCCTACGAGCAGTACTTC	CASSLLRQGAYEQYF
TRBV12-3/TRBV12-4	TRBD1	TRBJ1-1	NA	TGTGCCAGCGGGATCGCGGGACAGTTGAACACTGAAGCTTTCTTT	CASGIAGQLNTEAFF
TRBV7-2	NA	TRBJ2-1	NA	TGTGCCAGCAGCTTAGTCGGGAGTCCCCGGGATGAGCAGTTCTTC	CASSLVGSPRDEQFF
TRBV20-1	TRBD1	TRBJ2-7	NA	TGCAGCGCTATGGATACCGGGACAGGGAAAAACGAGCAGTACTTC	CSAMDTGTGKNEQYF
TRBV29-1	NA	TRBJ2-7	NA	TGCAGCGTTGGGGTGGGCGCTTCCTACGAGCAGTACTTC	CSVGVGASYEQYF
TRBV5-1	TRBD2	TRBJ2-3	few	TGCGCCAGCAGCTTTGGAGGACTAGTCTCGGGAGATACGCAGTATTTT	CASSFGGLVSGDTQYF
TRBV14	TRBD1	TRBJ2-1	NA	TGTGCCAGCAGCCAAGTCCCGGGACAGGGAACGTCCTACAATGAGCAGTTCTTC	CASSQVPGQGTSYNEQFF
TRBV7-9	TRBD2	TRBJ2-3	NA	TGTGCCAGCAGTTTCGGACTAGCGGTTGGGCTTGGGAGCACAGATACGCAGTATTTT	CASSFGLAVGLGSTDTQYF
TRBV7-2	NA	TRBJ1-1	NA	TGTGCCAGCAGGGAGGACAGCTCGAACACTGAAGCTTTCTTT	CASREDSSNTEAFF
TRBV11-2	TRBD2	TRBJ2-1	few	TGTGCCAGCAGTCCCGGGACTAGCGGGAGAGTGGATGAGCAGTTCTTC	CASSPGTSGRVDEQFF
TRBV12-3/TRBV12-4	NA	TRBJ2-1	NA	TGTGCCAGCAGTTTAAGACTTACCAACAATAAGCAGTTCTTC	CASSLRLTNNKQFF
TRBV9	NA	TRBJ2-7	NA	TGTGCCAGCAGCGTGGACCAAAGCTCCTACGAGCAGTACTTC	CASSVDQSSYEQYF
TRBV7-9	NA	TRBJ2-2	NA	TGTGCCAGCAGCTTACCGGGACTGGCGGGCCCCGGGGAGCCGTTTTTT	CASSLPGLAGPGEPFF
TRBV4-3	NA	TRBJ2-1	few	TGCGCCAGCAGCCAAGAGTATGCCTCTTACAATGAGCAGTTCTTC	CASSQEYASYNEQFF